This record covers a single TCR beta chain. No antigen is known for it. These data come from a study of T cells expressing NK-cell markers. Background on the study: Sequencing covered eight donors, seven HCMV-seropositive and one seronegative.

TCRdb reprocessed the 5' RACE reads, keeping one entry per CDR3 protein, no DNA. The table gives some 440,000 distinct CDR3 sequences; the top ten clones make up over 1.1% of it. Study-level findings and limits: Researchers report these clonotypes also headed the CD3+CD56-NKG2C+ fraction in four donors. The share of CD8+ T cells held by dominant NKG2C+ clonotypes was about 1.0-7.5% in more than 5 donors.

Germline CDR1 and CDR2: SQVTM and ANQGSEA. This CDR3 spans 11 amino acids. The sample comprised blood T cells: a sorted CD56 or NKG2C T cell subset, CD4+ or CD8+ T cells, or bulk PBMC T cells (not recorded which). V is TRBV29-1 and J is TRBJ2-4; absent DNA, TCRdb's TRBD2 call cannot be checked. This clonotype was sampled from a woman aged 45-65 years in good health. The CDR3 sequence is CSCATSNIQYF.